One sample yielded the 9 T cell receptor beta chains listed below, sequenced in a study of shared clonotypes between healthy human individuals (dated by TCRdb to about 2020). Preparation of the library involved the immunoSEQ multiplex PCR assay. TCRdb re-hosts the immuneACCESS table, in-frame sequences only. Its copies lack some clones; in the studies checked, an unresolved V gene accounts for under half of them, and the cause for the rest is not known. The sample yields about 600,000 clones; 95% to 98% were counted once. Around 0.057% of the sample belongs to the ten largest clones. The sequenced sample was naive CD4+ T cells sorted from blood. The sample's cell subset or site label, in plain terms: CD45RA+ positively selected. The receptors were gathered from a woman under 40 in good health.

The chain recombines TRBV5-4 with TRBJ2-1, with D perhaps TRBD1 (6 bases). Germline CDR1 reads SGHNT; CDR2 reads YYREEE (reference sequence). Trimming took 2 bases from V and 4 from J, leaving 13 bases between them. The CDR3 has 15 amino acids. This CDR3 is CASSFTGISYNEQFF. The CDR3 nucleotides read TGTGCCAGCAGCTTTACAGGGATCTCGTACAATGAGCAGTTCTTC.

This clone was picked up one time. The chain combines TRBV7-9 with TRBJ2-3; TRBD2 might be the D (5 bases). Germline lookup yields CDR1 SEHNR and CDR2 FQNEAQ (reference sequence). Trimming took off 2 bases at V and 4 bases at J, with 13 bases between the two ends. The CDR3 has 15 residues. The CDR3 DNA follows: TGTGCCAGCAGCTTAACAGTTGCGGAGGCAGATACGCAGTATTTT. Its protein product is CASSLTVAEADTQYF.

Only one count was recorded for this clone. The chain uses TRBV29-1 and TRBJ2-7; a possible D gene is TRBD1 (6 bases). Trimming removed 4 bases from V and 3 bases from J, with 7 bases in between. CDR1 is SQVTM, CDR2 ANQGSEA, per germline. The CDR3 is made up of 11 amino acids. The CDR3 sequence is CSVVGHYEQYF. As DNA, the CDR3 is TGCAGCGTTGTGGGACACTACGAGCAGTACTTC.

The J gene is TRBJ2-2, the V gene TRBV28; 7 bases fit TRBD2. CDR3 length: 15 amino acids. With V trimmed by 4 bases and J by 1 base, 3 bases remained unmatched. Germline CDR1 MDHEN, CDR2 SYDVKM. The CDR3 is CASSSSGLNTGELFF. CDR3 DNA sequence: TGTGCCAGCAGTTCTAGCGGCCTGAACACCGGGGAGCTGTTTTTT.

The chain joins TRBV6-6 to TRBJ1-3, with D possibly matching TRBD1 (5 bases). Germline loops: CDR1 MNHNY, CDR2 SVGAGI (reference sequence). V shed 5 bases and J shed 4 bases, with 15 bases lying between them. The CDR3 contains 15 residues. The CDR3 DNA is TGTGCCAGCAGTGCATCCGGGACGGGAGGAAACACCATATATTTT. This gives the protein CASSASGTGGNTIYF.

A word on this clone: The limits of the CDR3 on the DNA are not certain, so only TCRdb's listed CDR3 is given. This rearrangement joins TRBV10-3 to TRBJ2-7. 16 amino acids form the CDR3, both terminal residues included. CDR1 is ENHRY and CDR2 is SYGVKD in the germline V gene. CDR3 region: CAITRLTSGRPYEQYF.

The chain carries TRBV28 and TRBJ2-2, with D maybe TRBD1 (6 bases). Trimming pared 7 bases from V and 6 bases from J, leaving 18 bases between. The CDR3 length is 15 residues. Looked up from germline, CDR1 is MDHEN and CDR2 is SYDVKM. For the CDR3, the DNA is TGTGCCAGCATCTCCTCAGGGGTCTGGGCCGGGGAGCTGTTTTTT. The encoded protein is CASISSGVWAGELFF.

This chain uses TRBV10-2 with TRBJ2-7, with D hard to call. Germline values: CDR1 WSHSY, CDR2 SAAADI. This CDR3 has 12 amino acids. The V end lost 6 bases, the J end lost 3 bases, and 9 bases lay between the germline ends. The CDR3 DNA is TGCGCCAGCAGCTTGGACGGCTACGAGCAGTACTTC. Protein sequence: CASSLDGYEQYF.

This chain uses TRBV28 with TRBJ1-4; D is perhaps TRBD1 (6 bases). The length of the CDR3 is 14 residues. In germline, CDR1 is MDHEN, CDR2 SYDVKM. The V end was cut by 5 bases, the J end by 8 bases, with 15 bases between. CDR3: CASSTPGGGEKLFF. CDR3 bases: TGTGCCAGCAGTACCCCCGGAGGGGGGGAAAAACTGTTTTTT.